This T cell receptor (beta chain) stems from a study of blood T cell repertoires in COVID-19. Measured with immunoSEQ multiplex PCR; TCRdb has only the in-frame clones, and not every one. The sample records more than 45,000 clones, approximately 90% being singletons. Source material: peripheral blood. The clonotype comes from a man aged 55-75 years with acute or convalescent COVID-19.

The CDR3 region has the DNA TGCAGCGTTGAATCCGCAGGGTTAGAGACCCAGTACTTC. As protein: CSVESAGLETQYF. This chain links TRBV29-1 with TRBJ2-5; a weak D match, TRBD1 (5 bases). Trimming removed 2 bases at V and 4 bases at J, with 11 bases between. This CDR3 has 13 amino acids. Germline CDR1 is SQVTM and CDR2 is ANQGSEA. Full variable domain (remainder filled in from reference TRBV29-1 and TRBJ2-5): SAVISQKPSRDICQRGTSLTIQCQVDSQVTMMFWYRQQPGQSLTLIATANQGSEATYESGFVIDKFPISRPNLTFSTLTVSNMSPEDSSIYLCSVESAGLETQYFGPGTRLLVL.